The clone carrying this T cell receptor (beta chain) has just a few counts. Described time point: persistent/refractory GD, antithyroid drugs over 5 years with positive TRAb. PBMCs provided the RNA from which the TCR library was made. Both iRepertoire HTBI primers and Arm-PCR of CDR3 regions were used to build the TCR beta libraries. TCRdb re-derived calls from the multiplex PCR reads in MiXCR, one entry per CDR3 protein. Of around 450,000 distinct CDR3 sequences in the sample, roughly 21% were seen once. Trimming removed 2 bases at V and 6 bases at J, with 10 bases between. Looked up from germline, CDR1 is SGHTA and CDR2 is FQGTGA. The CDR3 totals 14 residues. The data originate from a study of regulatory T cells in long-lasting Graves disease.

This chain links TRBV7-3 with TRBJ2-2, with D hard to call. The sample here was peripheral blood mononuclear cells (PBMCs), taken when the disease was refractory, from a patient treated with antithyroid drugs. This sequence was found in a female donor with Graves disease. The CDR3 bases are TGTGCCAGCAGCTTAGACTCCCTTTCCGGGGAGCTGTTTTTT. As protein: CASSLDSLSGELFF.